This passage covers 19 T cell receptor beta chains from one sample sequenced in a study of naive and memory T cell subsets (dated by TCRdb to about 2017). Receptor amplification or capture employed 5' RACE. TCRdb lists the instrument as Illumina MiSeq. The ligated cDNA was amplified in four rounds of PCR with nested alpha and beta constant region primers together with the SP2 primer. The public reads were reprocessed in TCRdb via fastp at Q25 and MiXCR, keeping in-frame beta chains. Identical CDR3 protein sequences are pooled into one entry, listed with their most common genes and DNA. This sample gives more than 50,000 distinct CDR3 sequences in total; approximately 8% of them show up just once. Of the sample, roughly 19% is held by the ten largest clones. The study reported a robust and sensitive protocol to amplify, sequence and analyze TCRs, based on 3' ligation of a UMI-containing oligonucleotide to TCR cDNA.

The receptor source for this set is a female donor in good health.

The sample holds a few counts of this clonotype. The V gene is TRBV15, the J gene TRBJ2-1; TRBD1 or TRBD2 may be the D gene (5 bases each). The V end was cut by 2 bases, the J end by 8 bases, with 22 bases between. Germline assignment: CDR1 LNHNV and CDR2 YYDKDF (reference sequence). The CDR3 consists of 17 residues. The chain's CDR3 is CATSRRVPGPGVDEQFF. The DNA for the CDR3 is TGTGCCACCAGCAGACGAGTACCGGGACCCGGGGTGGATGAGCAGTTCTTC.

CDR3 residues: CASSLRRGAAGYGYTF. The CDR3 bases are TGTGCCAGCAGCTTACGACGAGGGGCCGCGGGCTATGGCTACACCTTC. The chain combines TRBV5-4 with TRBJ1-2; D is perhaps TRBD1 (5 bases). The V gene's germline CDR1 is SGHNT and CDR2 YYREEE (reference sequence). The CDR3 loop spans 16 amino acids. The ends were cut back, 2 bases at V and 4 bases at J, with 18 bases in the middle.

This clonotype has a count of ten or more. The V gene is TRBV5-1, the J gene TRBJ1-2, with TRBD1 matching 8 bases. V was clipped by 4 bases and J by 4 bases; unmatched bases: 6. Germline lookup yields CDR1 SGHRS and CDR2 YFSETQ. The CDR3 is made up of 14 amino acids. The CDR3 DNA reads TGCGCCAGCAGCGCACGACAGGGGACCTATGGCTACACCTTC. Translation gives CASSARQGTYGYTF.

V usage is TRBV5-1 and J usage is TRBJ2-5; possibly TRBD1 for D (6 bases). Germline CDR1 reads SGHRS; CDR2 reads YFSETQ. The CDR3 sequence is 14 residues long. The germline V and J ends were trimmed by 2 bases and 3 bases, with 11 bases remaining between them. This CDR3 is CASSFRDTEETQYF. For the CDR3, the DNA is TGCGCCAGCAGCTTTCGGGACACAGAAGAGACCCAGTACTTC.

This clonotype appeared a few times. This sequence joins TRBV20-1 and TRBJ1-1; 7 bases fit TRBD1. The V and J ends lost 3 bases and 7 bases, in that order; junction bases with no gene match: 5. Germline V lookup: CDR1 DFQATT, CDR2 SNEGSKA (reference sequence). This CDR3 contains 12 residues. CDR3 coding DNA: TGCAGTGCTAGCAGGGGGGGTGGTGAAGCTTTCTTT. Its protein product is CSASRGGGEAFF.

This clonotype was seen ten or more times. This chain joins TRBV6-5 and TRBJ1-5; 8 nucleotides agree with TRBD1. The CDR3 has 14 residues. With 6 bases clipped from V and 6 bases from J, the junction kept 7 bases outside the gene matches. CDR1 is MNHEY, CDR2 SVGAGI, per germline. The CDR3 DNA reads as TGTGCCAGCAGCAAAGGGACAGGAGCTCAGCCCCAGCATTTT. This translates into CASSKGTGAQPQHF.

This clonotype was detected ten times or more. The rearrangement uses TRBV5-6 and TRBJ1-2; D gene uncertain. CDR1 is SGHDT, CDR2 YYEEEE, per germline. The CDR3 extends over 16 amino acids. V shed 0 bases and J shed 8 bases, with 20 bases lying between them. The CDR3 spells CASSLEETVDMAGYTF. The CDR3 DNA reads as TGTGCCAGCAGCTTGGAGGAGACCGTCGATATGGCCGGCTACACCTTC.

This clonotype appeared many times. The V and J genes are TRBV12-3 or TRBV12-4 and TRBJ1-1; weak D call: TRBD1 (5 bases). Trimming took off 3 bases at V and 13 bases at J, with 9 bases between the two ends. The CDR3 is 10 amino acids. CDR3 region: CASSFGTVFF. The CDR3 DNA reads TGTGCCAGCAGTTTCGGGACGGTTTTCTTT.

With respect to this clonotype: A much larger clone is a single base away; this may be a read error. The V and J genes are TRBV20-1 and TRBJ2-1, with 8 bases aligning to TRBD2. The germline gives CDR1 DFQATT, CDR2 SNEGSKA (reference sequence). The CDR3 runs 15 residues. Unmatched junction bases numbered 8, after V lost 0 bases and J lost 7 bases. The CDR3 sequence is CSARDPAGGRNEQFF. The CDR3 nucleotides are TGCAGTGCTAGAGATCCGGCGGGAGGTAGAAATGAGCAGTTCTTC.

The J gene is TRBJ2-2, the V gene TRBV4-1; TRBD1 matches at 10 bases. The CDR3 runs 15 residues. The germline CDR1 and CDR2 sequences are MGHRA and YSYEKL. V lost 4 bases and J lost 5; bases outside the gene matches: 4. The DNA for the CDR3 is TGCGCCAGCAGCCTTCCGGGACAGGGGACCGGGGAGCTGTTTTTT. It encodes CASSLPGQGTGELFF.

This clonotype was counted at least ten times. The chain has TRBV7-8 and TRBJ2-6; unclear D gene. Germline V gene lookup returns CDR1 SGHVS and CDR2 FQNEAQ. V shed 2 bases and J shed 0 bases, with 11 bases lying between them. The CDR3 has 17 residues. CDR3 protein: CASSLLAAYSGANVLTF. The CDR3 DNA follows: TGTGCCAGCAGCTTACTTGCGGCCTACTCTGGGGCCAACGTCCTGACTTTC.

The V gene is TRBV6-6, the J gene TRBJ2-5, with TRBD1 matching 7 bases. The CDR3 runs to 12 residues. J was trimmed by 6 bases and V by 11 bases; bases with no gene match: 9. CDR1 is MNHNY and CDR2 is SVGAGI in the germline V gene (reference sequence). CDR3 sequence reads: CASTGDGKTQYF. The CDR3 DNA reads TGTGCCTCCACAGGGGATGGCAAGACCCAGTACTTC.

This chain joins TRBV28 and TRBJ2-4, with D hard to call. The length of the CDR3 is 14 residues. The germline CDR1 and CDR2 sequences are MDHEN and SYDVKM. The V and J ends lost 7 bases and 0 bases respectively, with 10 bases between them. The DNA for the CDR3 is TGTGCCAGCACCCTACACCTAGCCAAAAACATTCAGTACTTC. It specifies CASTLHLAKNIQYF.

Ten or more counts support this clonotype. The chain links TRBV14 to TRBJ2-7; D possibly corresponds to TRBD1 (5 bases). The CDR3 is 13 amino acids. The germline CDR1 and CDR2 sequences are SGHDN and FVKESK. V gave up 3 bases and J gave up 5 bases, with 11 bases separating them. CDR3 in amino acids: CASSHQGVNEQYF. In DNA form, the CDR3 reads TGTGCCAGCAGCCACCAAGGGGTCAACGAGCAGTACTTC.

In this sample, this clonotype turned up a few times. The chain combines TRBV28 with TRBJ1-2; no firm D call. The CDR3 runs to 13 residues. V was clipped by 7 bases and J by 6 bases, with 15 bases between them. Germline V gene sequence: CDR1 MDHEN, CDR2 SYDVKM. The CDR3 DNA sequence: TGTGCCAGCACCCCCAGGCGAGGTAATGGCTACACCTTC. Amino acids: CASTPRRGNGYTF.

This sequence joins TRBV5-1 and TRBJ2-2; a possible D gene is TRBD1 (5 bases). The CDR3 loop spans 15 amino acids. V was trimmed by 0 bases and J by 4 bases, leaving 10 bases between them. CDR1 and CDR2 from the germline V gene are SGHRS and YFSETQ. In DNA, the CDR3 is TGCGCCAGCAGCTTGGATCAGGGTAGCACCGGGGAGCTGTTTTTT. Its translation: CASSLDQGSTGELFF. The variable domain in full, with the rest retrieved from reference TRBV5-1 and TRBJ2-2, is KAGVTQTPRYLIKTRGQQVTLSCSPISGHRSVSWYQQTPGQGLQFLFEYFSETQRNKGNFPGRFSGRQFSNSRSEMNVSTLELGDSALYLCASSLDQGSTGELFFGEGSRLTVL.

This clonotype appeared many times. The CDR3, as DNA: TGTGCCAGCAGTTTATTGGGGCAGCACGGGCAGTTCTTC. The encoded protein is CASSLLGQHGQFF. This chain connects TRBV28 to TRBJ2-1, with D tentatively TRBD1 (5 bases). The CDR3 has 13 amino acids. The V end was cut by 1 base, the J end by 12 bases, with 13 bases between. Germline V gives CDR1 MDHEN, CDR2 SYDVKM.

Ten or more counts support this clonotype. V and J are TRBV10-3 and TRBJ2-1, with D possibly matching TRBD2 (6 bases). Germline CDR1 reads ENHRY; CDR2 reads SYGVKD. This CDR3 is 15 amino acids long. V lost 8 bases and J lost 0, with 14 bases in between. CDR3 residues: CAIRSGYSSYNEQFF. The CDR3 nucleotides read TGTGCCATCCGGAGCGGGTATAGCTCCTACAATGAGCAGTTCTTC.

The chain has TRBV11-1 and TRBJ2-1; TRBD2 matches 11 bases. Trimming took 10 bases from V and 5 from J; bases not matched to a gene: 7. Germline V gene lookup returns CDR1 SGHAT and CDR2 FQDESV (reference sequence). The length of the CDR3 is 14 residues. This CDR3 reads CATSQLAGDNEQFF. In DNA, the CDR3 is TGTGCCACTAGCCAACTAGCGGGGGACAATGAGCAGTTCTTC.